A single sample is the source of the 21 T cell receptor beta chains below, sequenced in a study of blood T cell repertoires in COVID-19. Profiling relied on immunoSEQ multiplex PCR, and the TCRdb table lists in-frame clones only, not all of them. Of some 50,000 clones in the sample, approximately 85% were seen once. Material: peripheral blood. The receptors come from a human donor in a cohort sampled during active COVID-19.

The chain couples TRBV5-6 to TRBJ2-7; possible D gene TRBD1, 6 bases. This CDR3 spans 16 amino acids. The germline V gene encodes CDR1 SGHDT and CDR2 YYEEEE. Trimming removed 5 bases at V and 1 base at J, with 19 bases between. The DNA for the CDR3 is TGTGCCAGCAGTCCCCTCCGGACAGCCACTTCCTACGAGCAGTACTTC. This encodes CASSPLRTATSYEQYF.

The chain uses TRBV3-1 (or the pseudogene TRBV3-2) and TRBJ1-1; D unclear. Germline assignment: CDR1 LGHDT and CDR2 YNNKEL (reference sequence). The ends were cut back, 5 bases at V and 10 bases at J, with 11 bases in the middle. This CDR3 has 11 amino acids. CDR3 bases: TGTGCCAGCAGCTACGACCAGGTAGCTTTCTTT. This gives the protein CASSYDQVAFF.

The CDR3 coding sequence is TGTGCCAGCAGTTACAAAGGGACATGGGTTAACTATGGCTACACCTTC. Translation: CASSYKGTWVNYGYTF. J is TRBJ1-2 and V is TRBV6-5; D may be TRBD1 (6 bases). Germline-derived CDR1 and CDR2 are MNHEY and SVGAGI. V lost 2 bases and J lost 1, with 14 bases in between. The length of the CDR3 is 16 residues.

The V gene is TRBV3-1 (or the pseudogene TRBV3-2), the J gene TRBJ1-2; 8 nucleotides align to TRBD1. The CDR3 sequence is 18 residues long. After removal of 0 bases from V and 3 bases from J, the junction contained 12 bases not matched to a gene. Looked up from germline, CDR1 is LGHDT and CDR2 is YNNKEL (reference sequence). CDR3 sequence (DNA): TGTGCCAGCAGCCAAGATATGGACAGGGTAAAATTTGACTATGGCTACACCTTC. This sequence encodes CASSQDMDRVKFDYGYTF.

This chain joins TRBV3-1 (or the pseudogene TRBV3-2) and TRBJ1-6; 12 bases fit TRBD1. The ends lost 5 bases at V and 13 bases at J; junction bases unmatched: 12. This CDR3 spans 16 amino acids. Germline values: CDR1 LGHDT, CDR2 YNNKEL (reference sequence). CDR3 DNA sequence: TGTGCCAGCAGCACCGGGACAGGGGGCGGAATTGTCCCCCTCCACTTT. Its translation is CASSTGTGGGIVPLHF.

The chain uses TRBV4-1 and TRBJ1-6; tentatively, D is TRBD1 (5 bases). This CDR3 has 15 amino acids. V was cut by 1 base and J by 7 bases, with 11 bases left in between. Looked up from germline, CDR1 is MGHRA and CDR2 is YSYEKL. The CDR3 loop is CASSQVAGPNSPLHF. CDR3 nucleotides: TGCGCCAGCAGCCAAGTGGCGGGACCGAATTCACCCCTCCACTTT.

This rearrangement joins TRBV5-8 to TRBJ1-6; 8 positions agree with TRBD1. Germline assignment: CDR1 SGHTS and CDR2 YDEGEE. J gave up 7 bases and V 2 bases, and 2 bases lay outside the gene matches. This CDR3 is 14 amino acids long. The CDR3 is CASSFGQGNSPLHF. As DNA, the CDR3 is TGTGCCAGCAGCTTCGGACAGGGAAATTCACCCCTCCACTTT.

The chain carries TRBV5-1 and TRBJ1-5; D call uncertain. V was cut by 4 bases and J by 0 bases, with 14 bases left in between. Looked up from germline, CDR1 is SGHRS and CDR2 is YFSETQ. This CDR3 contains 16 residues. The CDR3, as DNA: TGCGCCAGCAGCCCTGGCGGATCGTATAGCAATCAGCCCCAGCATTTT. Protein sequence: CASSPGGSYSNQPQHF.

The chain links TRBV5-1 to TRBJ2-1; possible D gene TRBD2, 6 bases. CDR3 length equals 15 residues. Germline CDR1 reads SGHRS; CDR2 reads YFSETQ. V lost 4 bases, J lost 4 bases, and 15 bases lay in between. The CDR3 coding sequence is TGCGCCAGCAGCAGGGTTCGGGAGCCTTACAATGAGCAGTTCTTC. Translating it yields CASSRVREPYNEQFF.

This chain connects TRBV28 to TRBJ1-2, with unresolved D. The CDR3 has 15 residues. Trimming removed 7 bases from V and 1 base from J, with 16 bases in between. Germline loops: CDR1 MDHEN, CDR2 SYDVKM. As DNA, the CDR3 is TGTGCCAGCATCCAAAACGGAGGTATTAACTATGGCTACACCTTC. The encoded protein is CASIQNGGINYGYTF.

The genes are TRBV15 and TRBJ1-5; D gene unclear. V was pared by 8 bases and J by 2 bases, with 16 bases between. CDR1 is LNHNV, CDR2 YYDKDF, per germline (reference sequence). The CDR3 length is 15 residues. In nucleotides, the CDR3 is TGTGCCACCCGTAAAAGCCTTGAGGGCAATCAGCCCCAGCATTTT. Protein product: CATRKSLEGNQPQHF. Combining the CDR3 with reference TRBV15 and TRBJ1-5 gives the whole variable domain DAMVIQNPRYQVTQFGKPVTLSCSQTLNHNVMYWYQQKSSQAPKLLFHYYDKDFNNEADTPDNFQSRRPNTSFCFLDIRSPGLGDTAMYLCATRKSLEGNQPQHFGDGTRLSIL.

The genes are TRBV18 and TRBJ1-2, with D hard to call. V dropped 5 bases and J dropped 1 base, with 14 bases sitting between them. The CDR3 totals 15 residues. Germline V gene data show CDR1 as KGHSH and CDR2 as LQKENI. The CDR3 loop reads CASSAGRRRNYGYTF. CDR3 coding DNA: TGTGCCAGCTCAGCGGGCAGGAGGCGTAACTATGGCTACACCTTC.

The V and J genes are TRBV27 and TRBJ2-1, with 8 bases fitting TRBD1. Germline V gene lookup returns CDR1 MNHEY and CDR2 SMNVEV (reference sequence). This CDR3 has 15 residues. Trimming at V came to 5 bases and at J to 7 bases, leaving 10 bases not matched to a gene. In DNA form, the CDR3 reads TGTGCCAGCAGTCCGAGGACAGGGTTCGGGAATGAGCAGTTCTTC. Its translation: CASSPRTGFGNEQFF.

The chain has TRBV6-6 and TRBJ1-1; D ambiguous. The CDR3 covers 14 residues. Per the germline V gene, CDR1 is MNHNY and CDR2 is SVGAGI (reference sequence). V was clipped by 8 bases and J by 3 bases, with 16 bases between them. This chain's CDR3 is CASAEGGGYTEAFF. Here the CDR3 DNA reads TGTGCCAGCGCGGAGGGAGGAGGGTACACTGAAGCTTTCTTT.

The table lists this clone with a count of one. This chain connects TRBV28 to TRBJ1-2; possibly TRBD1 for D (5 bases). This CDR3 comprises 13 residues. The V and J ends lost 8 bases and 5 bases respectively, with 15 bases between them. Germline V gene lookup returns CDR1 MDHEN and CDR2 SYDVKM. This CDR3 is CASRSGVRYGYTF. Here the CDR3 DNA reads TGTGCCAGCCGGTCGGGGGTGAGGTATGGCTACACCTTC.

The rearrangement joins TRBV9 to TRBJ2-3; 10 nucleotides align to TRBD1. Germline assignment: CDR1 SGDLS and CDR2 YYNGEE. The CDR3 totals 15 residues. V lost 0 bases and J lost 7; bases outside the gene matches: 5. This chain's CDR3 is CASSVARDRGNTQYF. In nucleotides, the CDR3 is TGTGCCAGCAGCGTAGCTCGGGACAGGGGCAATACGCAGTATTTT.

The CDR3 region has the DNA TGTGCCAGGACAGGAAACACTGAAGCTTTCTTT. This gives the protein CARTGNTEAFF. This rearrangement joins TRBV2 to TRBJ1-1; a possible D gene is TRBD1 (6 bases). The CDR3 runs to 11 residues. The V and J ends lost 9 bases and 2 bases respectively, with 7 bases between them. Germline V lookup: CDR1 SNHLY, CDR2 FYNNEI. Supplemented by reference TRBV2 and TRBJ1-1, the full variable domain reads EPEVTQTPSHQVTQMGQEVILRCVPISNHLYFYWYRQILGQKVEFLVSFYNNEISEKSEIFDDQFSVERPDGSNFTLKIRSTKLEDSAMYFCARTGNTEAFFGQGTRLTVV.

The chain combines TRBV5-1 with TRBJ2-7; TRBD1 matches 12 bases. CDR1 and CDR2 from the germline V gene are SGHRS and YFSETQ. CDR3 size: 16 residues. After removal of 1 base from V and 7 bases from J, the junction contained 9 bases not matched to a gene. The CDR3 sequence is CASSLIPGQGAGEQYF. The CDR3 DNA reads as TGCGCCAGCAGCTTGATACCGGGACAGGGGGCGGGGGAGCAGTACTTC.

V usage is TRBV30 and J usage is TRBJ2-5; 11 nucleotides align to TRBD2. The germline gives CDR1 GTSNPN, CDR2 SVGIG (reference sequence). The CDR3 totals 17 residues. The trim removed 8 bases at V and 5 bases at J, leaving 19 bases unmatched. The CDR3 nucleotides read TGTGCCGGCCGACTAGCGGGAAACCTTGGGGCCTTGGAGACCCAGTACTTC. Translating gives CAGRLAGNLGALETQYF.

The V gene is TRBV29-1, the J gene TRBJ1-1, with 7 bases lining up with TRBD1. Germline loops: CDR1 SQVTM, CDR2 ANQGSEA. J was trimmed by 1 base and V by 7 bases; bases with no gene match: 9. CDR3 length: 14 residues. Written as DNA, the CDR3 is TGCAGCGGGGCGTCCAGGGGGGCGAACACTGAAGCTTTCTTT. This gives the protein CSGASRGANTEAFF.

The chain combines TRBV13 with TRBJ2-3; D is ambiguous. Looked up from germline, CDR1 is PRHDT and CDR2 is FYEKMQ (reference sequence). The CDR3 is made up of 13 amino acids. Trimming cost V 5 bases and J 4 bases, with 10 bases left between them. In nucleotides, the CDR3 is TGTGCCAGCAGCCCATCAGAGGCAGATACGCAGTATTTT. This gives the protein CASSPSEADTQYF. Full variable domain (missing parts from reference TRBV13 and TRBJ2-3): AAGVIQSPRHLIKEKRETATLKCYPIPRHDTVYWYQQGPGQDPQFLISFYEKMQSDKGSIPDRFSAQQFSDYHSELNMSSLELGDSALYFCASSPSEADTQYFGPGTRLTVL.